This T cell receptor (beta chain) came from a study of T cells in Graves' hyperthyroidism and ophthalmopathy (dated by TCRdb to between 2018 and 2021). About the investigation overall: Peripheral blood was collected at initial diagnosis, before any treatment. To identify distinguishing TCR V-J signatures, a discovery cohort of 100 patients was used, comprising 43 with Graves' ophthalmopathy and 57 with stable Graves' hyperthyroidism. Whether ophthalmopathy could be predicted prospectively was tested in an independent validation cohort made up of approximately 19 hyperthyroidism patients plus 17 patients who later progressed to ophthalmopathy. The 100 or so discovery patients were randomly split 7:3 into training and test sets. In several Graves' hyperthyroidism patients, the study also compared T-cell repertoires from thyroid tissue with T-cell repertoires from blood. After sampling, hyperthyroidism patients received methimazole starting at 30 mg daily, and ophthalmopathy patients received high-dose intravenous methylprednisolone. The paper describes TCR Vbeta CDR3 sequencing of 135 peripheral blood samples, made up of 43 ophthalmopathy patients, 70 to 80 hyperthyroidism patients and 17 progressor patients. The paper as a whole reports these results and caveats: Most expanded thyroid clonotypes (frequency above 0.001) were also detected in blood, a finding suggesting that blood repertoires may reflect thyroid immune responses. During validation, the model predicted progression to ophthalmopathy a median of around 7 months ahead of onset, with more than 55% sensitivity and about 75% specificity. Sample size was not statistically predetermined, and blinding of investigators to group allocation was not performed. In cross-validation, a model built on a 13 V-J signature told ophthalmopathy apart from stable hyperthyroidism with roughly 87% sensitivity and approximately 84% specificity, and in testing the same model reached 80%/75%.

As to this clonotype: Which antigen it targets is not known. At one of its ends the junction is not consistent with the germline gene, which may arise from a read error.

Amplification of TCR beta CDR3 regions was carried out from RNA transcripts. The TCR CDR3 was subjected to a first round of RT-PCR using the HTBI primer set and the Qiagen OneStep RT-PCR kit. The libraries were constructed in a second round of multiplex PCR and then size-selected and purified. Sequencing of the libraries was done on an Illumina HiSeq2000 using paired-end 100 bp reads. As for the original processing: SOAPnuke was used to process the raw data, removing reads that contained adapters or uncalled bases, had a mean Phred below 15, or lacked an exact match to the constant primer or identifier. COPE v1.2.5 was used to merge the high-quality paired reads, and each unique nucleotide sequence was defined as a clonotype. Clonotypes were aligned to IMGT TRBV, TRBD and TRBJ reference segments using MiTCR v1.1. The analysis was restricted to V-J combinations with a frequency above 0.0001, which together covered approximately 99% of the repertoires. A TCS score was defined as the ratio of F50 (clonal expansion) to E x V (chaos), with BLOSUM62-based TCRdist applied between CDR3 peptides within each V-J. Welch's t-statistics and random forest reduced roughly 500 V-J features to 10 to 15, which were used in a naive Bayes classifier (R e1071). Using fastp trimming at Q25 and MiXCR clonotype assembly, TCRdb reanalyzed the public sequencing data and kept in-frame beta chains. Every distinct CDR3 protein forms one entry, paired with its most common genes and DNA. TCRdb's processing, not the study's, gives the V and J calls here. This sample gives about 300,000 distinct CDR3 sequences in total; around 15% of them show up just once. Of the sample, roughly 7.9% is held by the ten largest clones.

Stable Graves' hyperthyroidism was defined as no progression to ophthalmopathy during 18 months of follow-up. The hyperthyroidism patients were between 18 and 65 years old and newly diagnosed, with a disease duration of less than 2 months. Patients with uncontrolled infections, other autoimmune diseases, pregnancy or lactation were excluded. Clinical symptoms, serum thyroxine and TRAb, thyroid ultrasound, and orbital computed tomography formed the basis for the diagnoses. Ficoll-Paque density gradient centrifugation was used to isolate PBMCs from about 10 ml of fresh peripheral blood. Total RNA was extracted with Trizol reagent, and quality was checked on an Agilent 2100 Bioanalyzer. The CDR3 numbers 13 residues from cysteine through phenylalanine. Of the read, only the CDR3 DNA is kept; its 39 bases are in frame from base 1.

This receptor was taken from a woman aged 40-49 years with Graves' hyperthyroidism. Sequencing used blood. Recombination connected TRBV12-3 or TRBV12-4 to TRBJ1-4, with the D gene uncertain. The CDR3 has the sequence CTSSPGLSEKLFF. Here is the DNA: TGTACCAGCAGTCCGGGTCTTAGTGAAAAACTGTTTTTT.